The 28 T cell receptor beta chains listed next were all sequenced from one sample in a study of blood T cells in healthy people across ages. PCR was performed a second time for roughly 7 to 12 cycles using a sample-barcoded 5' primer and a J-beta primer mix. TCRdb re-called the 5' RACE reads with MiXCR, one entry per CDR3 protein. The data contain under 2,000,000 distinct CDR3 sequences, roughly 49% of them singletons. The material sequenced was blood. The source of these receptors is a middle-aged woman in good health.

This clonotype was recorded once. Because it lacks the conserved phenylalanine or tryptophan at the end, this CDR3 is likely a read error. The DNA is left out, because the CDR3 cannot be placed on it with certainty; the CDR3 is given as TCRdb lists it. The rearrangement links TRBV6-2 or TRBV6-3 to TRBJ2-5. The CDR3 length is 15 residues, termini included. The V gene's germline CDR1 is MNHEY and CDR2 SVGEGT. CDR3 protein: CASSSSRGKQETQYS.

The chain joins TRBV4-3 to TRBJ2-3; 14 bases are shared with TRBD2. The germline V gene encodes CDR1 LGHNA and CDR2 YSLEER. This CDR3 is 17 amino acids long. V lost 3 bases and J lost 1; bases outside the gene matches: 3. The CDR3 DNA is TGCGCCAGCAGCCATACGACTAGCGGGGGGGGCACAGATACGCAGTATTTT. The encoded protein is CASSHTTSGGGTDTQYF.

Written as DNA, the CDR3 is TGTGCCAGCAGGCCCTTGGGGGTCCGGGGCTACAATGAGCAGTTCTTC. Its protein is CASRPLGVRGYNEQFF. This chain links TRBV7-2 with TRBJ2-1; D tentatively reads TRBD1 or TRBD2 (5 bases each). The CDR3 consists of 16 residues. V lost 6 bases and J 3 bases, leaving 18 bases between the germline ends. Germline V gene data show CDR1 as SGHTA and CDR2 as FQGNSA.

The gene calls are TRBV20-1 and TRBJ2-1; 7 bases are a match to TRBD2. Germline CDR1 reads DFQATT; CDR2 reads SNEGSKA (reference sequence). This CDR3 contains 15 residues. Trimming removed 4 bases from V and 4 bases from J; junction bases left unmatched: 10. The CDR3 reads CSAMGEGRRYNEQFF. The CDR3 coding sequence is TGCAGTGCTATGGGGGAGGGGCGTAGATACAATGAGCAGTTCTTC.

There are a few counts of this clonotype. This chain uses TRBV7-2 with TRBJ2-5; the match to TRBD2 covers 9 bases. Germline V gene lookup returns CDR1 SGHTA and CDR2 FQGNSA. This CDR3 spans 16 amino acids. Unmatched junction bases numbered 8, after V lost 1 base and J lost 5 bases. The DNA for the CDR3 is TGTGCCAGCAGCTTAGGGGCGGGGGGGCTTCGTGAGACCCAGTACTTC. This gives the protein CASSLGAGGLRETQYF. The entire variable domain, with the rest obtained from reference TRBV7-2 and TRBJ2-5, is as follows: GAGVSQSPSNKVTEKGKDVELRCDPISGHTALYWYRQSLGQGLEFLIYFQGNSAPDKSGLPSDRFSAERTGGSVSTLTIQRTQQEDSAVYLCASSLGAGGLRETQYFGPGTRLLVL.

The CDR3 region is CASSLATGHYEQYF. CDR3 DNA: TGTGCCAGCAGCTTAGCGACAGGGCACTACGAGCAGTACTTC. The chain uses TRBV7-2 and TRBJ2-7, with TRBD1 matching over 7 bases. V lost 0 bases, J lost 3 bases, and 2 bases stayed unmatched. The germline V gene has CDR1 SGHTA and CDR2 FQGNSA. The CDR3 contains 14 residues.

This chain connects TRBV28 to TRBJ2-3, with 7 bases identical to TRBD2. Germline V gives CDR1 MDHEN, CDR2 SYDVKM. The CDR3 consists of 18 residues. With 5 bases clipped from V and 0 bases from J, the junction kept 14 bases outside the gene matches. The CDR3 nucleotides are TGTGCCAGCAGTATGGGGCGGGGGAACCGGATTAGCACAGATACGCAGTATTTT. Translation gives CASSMGRGNRISTDTQYF.

This clonotype occurred a few times. The chain carries TRBV28 and TRBJ1-5; no reliable D call. Germline V lookup: CDR1 MDHEN, CDR2 SYDVKM. The CDR3 length is 11 residues. V lost 5 bases and J 9 bases, leaving 8 bases between the germline ends. The CDR3, as DNA: TGTGCCAGCAGTAAACGGCCGCCCCAGCATTTT. It codes for CASSKRPPQHF.

CDR3 residues: CASSLAAGGNGYTF. CDR3 sequence (DNA): TGTGCCAGCAGCTTAGCGGCCGGGGGGAATGGCTACACCTTC. The V gene is TRBV7-9, the J gene TRBJ1-2, with D possibly TRBD1 on 5 matching bases. The V gene's germline CDR1 is SEHNR and CDR2 FQNEAQ (reference sequence). V lost 0 bases and J lost 6, with 11 bases in between. This CDR3 is 14 amino acids long.

The chain employs TRBV14 and TRBJ2-4; no clear D gene. Looked up from germline, CDR1 is SGHDN and CDR2 is FVKESK. The CDR3 loop spans 12 amino acids. V was clipped by 4 bases and J by 9 bases, with 10 bases between them. The CDR3 region has the DNA TGTGCCAGCAGCCTAGGATTCGGCATTCAGTACTTC. Translated, it gives CASSLGFGIQYF.

The chain employs TRBV5-1 and TRBJ2-2, with 7 nucleotides matching TRBD1. CDR3 length: 16 amino acids. The germline gives CDR1 SGHRS, CDR2 YFSETQ. V gave up 4 bases and J gave up 3 bases; unmatched junction bases: 9. DNA of the CDR3: TGCGCCAGCAGCCAGCCCTCAGGGGGAGACACCGGGGAGCTGTTTTTT. Its protein product is CASSQPSGGDTGELFF.

V usage is TRBV6-2 or TRBV6-3 and J usage is TRBJ2-1, with D possibly TRBD2 on 6 matching bases. Germline CDR1 MNHEY, CDR2 SVGEGT. Trimming cost V 0 bases and J 9 bases, with 12 bases left between them. The CDR3 covers 14 residues. CDR3 coding DNA: TGTGCCAGCAGTTACTCGACTAGGGGCTTTGAGCAGTTCTTC. Translated, it gives CASSYSTRGFEQFF.

The chain uses TRBV27 and TRBJ1-5; 7 nucleotides line up with TRBD1. There are 12 residues in the CDR3. Losses at the gene ends were 6 bases for V and 5 bases for J; bases not matched to a gene: 1. Germline CDR1 is MNHEY and CDR2 is SMNVEV (reference sequence). The CDR3 DNA follows: TGTGCCAGCAGGACAGGGCATCAGCCCCAGCATTTT. Amino acid sequence: CASRTGHQPQHF.

The rearrangement links TRBV6-1 to TRBJ1-2, with 8 nucleotides matching TRBD1. Germline-derived CDR1 and CDR2 are MNHNS and SASEGT. The CDR3 totals 13 residues. Germline trimming cut 6 bases from V and 8 bases from J; bases unmatched to any gene: 8. The CDR3 here is CASRTTGARGYTF. The CDR3 DNA follows: TGTGCCAGCAGGACGACAGGGGCTCGGGGCTACACCTTC.

The gene calls are TRBV28 and TRBJ2-1; the D gene could be TRBD1 or TRBD2 (5 bases each). The CDR3 runs 18 residues. CDR1 MDHEN and CDR2 SYDVKM come from the germline V gene. The V end was cut by 6 bases, the J end by 0 bases, with 21 bases between. This CDR3 reads CASSTLEGKQVSYNEQFF. CDR3 sequence (DNA): TGTGCCAGCAGCACGCTCGAGGGTAAACAGGTCTCCTACAATGAGCAGTTCTTC.

The chain uses TRBV9 and TRBJ2-1; 7 nucleotides agree with TRBD2. This CDR3 contains 15 residues. CDR1 is SGDLS, CDR2 YYNGEE, per germline. V shed 2 bases, J shed 7 bases, and the junction held 9 bases outside the gene matches. This chain's CDR3 is CASSVRGIQVNEQFF. The CDR3 DNA reads TGTGCCAGCAGCGTGCGGGGGATCCAGGTAAATGAGCAGTTCTTC.

This clonotype has more than one count but fewer than ten. J is TRBJ2-7 and V is TRBV7-2; 11 bases agree with TRBD1. The length of the CDR3 is 16 residues. V shed 1 base and J 3 bases; nucleotides not matched to a gene: 5. CDR1 is SGHTA, CDR2 FQGNSA, per germline. The CDR3 protein is CASSLGTGTGGYEQYF. The CDR3 coding sequence is TGTGCCAGCAGCTTAGGAACCGGGACAGGGGGCTACGAGCAGTACTTC.

The sample holds a few counts of this clonotype. The chain recombines TRBV10-3 with TRBJ2-7; TRBD2 matches 9 bases. The J call may be incorrect, as the DNA end agrees better with TRBJ2-5. Germline CDR1 and CDR2: ENHRY and SYGVKD. CDR3 length equals 16 residues. The CDR3, as DNA: TGTGCCATCAGTGAGCCCACTAGCGGGTATGGGGAGACCCAGTACTTC. The encoded protein is CAISEPTSGYGETQYF.

The rearrangement joins TRBV7-2 to TRBJ1-3; D is perhaps TRBD1 (5 bases). The germline gives CDR1 SGHTA, CDR2 FQGNSA. V was shortened by 5 bases and J by 0 bases, with 14 bases between the two germline ends. The CDR3 is 16 amino acids. The CDR3 DNA reads as TGTGCCAGCAGCCCCCCGGGGCAGTACTCTGGAAACACCATATATTTT. Translation gives CASSPPGQYSGNTIYF.

This clonotype has only a few counts. J is TRBJ2-1 and V is TRBV12-3 or TRBV12-4; tentatively, D is TRBD1 or TRBD2 (5 bases each). The CDR3 is 13 amino acids. The V and J ends lost 4 bases and 9 bases respectively, with 13 bases between them. CDR3 sequence reads: CASSSRDDREQFF. The CDR3 nucleotides read TGTGCCAGCAGTTCCCGGGACGACCGTGAGCAGTTCTTC.

The chain carries TRBV4-1 and TRBJ2-3; D unresolved. Germline CDR1 is MGHRA and CDR2 is YSYEKL. Trimming took 0 bases from V and 0 from J, leaving 7 bases between them. The length of the CDR3 is 15 residues. CDR3 residues: CASSQEFPSTDTQYF. The CDR3, as DNA: TGCGCCAGCAGCCAAGAGTTCCCAAGCACAGATACGCAGTATTTT.

V is TRBV28 and J is TRBJ2-4; D is perhaps TRBD1 (8 bases). The tail of the sequence fits TRBJ2-7 better, so the J call may be wrong. The CDR3 covers 15 residues. Germline lookup yields CDR1 MDHEN and CDR2 SYDVKM. The CDR3 DNA is TGTGCCAGCAGTTCACAGGGGGGGGTTCAGGGCGAGCAGTACTTC. It yields the protein CASSSQGGVQGEQYF.

The gene calls are TRBV6-1 and TRBJ2-5, with D maybe TRBD2 (6 bases). The germline V gene encodes CDR1 MNHNS and CDR2 SASEGT. This CDR3 has 17 residues. Trimming took 3 bases from V and 4 from J, leaving 21 bases between them. The CDR3 DNA is TGTGCCAGCAGTGAGGTTCAGGATGTCGGGGGTCGAGAGACCCAGTACTTC. Translating it yields CASSEVQDVGGRETQYF.

The chain carries TRBV20-1 and TRBJ1-2, with D perhaps matching TRBD1 (5 bases). V was pared by 4 bases and J by 8 bases, with 17 bases between. CDR3 length: 13 amino acids. In germline, CDR1 is DFQATT, CDR2 SNEGSKA (reference sequence). The CDR3 sequence: CSATGTVIWGYTF. The CDR3 bases are TGCAGTGCTACCGGGACCGTTATATGGGGCTACACCTTC.

This clonotype was observed a few times. V gene TRBV20-1 combines with J gene TRBJ2-5; D is uncertain. The CDR3 contains 15 residues. Germline CDR1 and CDR2: DFQATT and SNEGSKA (reference sequence). V shed 3 bases and J shed 7 bases, with 21 bases lying between them. The CDR3 bases are TGCAGTGCTAGTCCCACTTATTCCGTTCTGGGGACCCAGTACTTC. Residues: CSASPTYSVLGTQYF.

This clonotype appeared many times. One junction end disagrees with the germline gene, perhaps due to a read error. The V call is TRBV7-2, the J call TRBJ2-3; 10 bases are a match to TRBD2. From germline, CDR1 is SGHTA and CDR2 FQGNSA. The CDR3 is made up of 16 amino acids. The CDR3 sequence is CASSLAGTSGTDTQYF. The CDR3 coding sequence is TGCGCCAGCAGCCTAGCCGGGACTAGCGGCACAGATACGCAGTATTTT.

This clonotype has only a few counts. The rearrangement uses TRBV20-1 and TRBJ1-2, with D perhaps TRBD1 (5 bases). The CDR3 loop spans 15 amino acids. V was pared by 6 bases and J by 0 bases, with 17 bases between. Germline V gives CDR1 DFQATT, CDR2 SNEGSKA (reference sequence). In DNA form, the CDR3 reads TGCAGTGCCGGGGCAGGTCCAGAAGCTAACTATGGCTACACCTTC. Its protein product is CSAGAGPEANYGYTF.

V and J are TRBV7-9 and TRBJ1-2; D is unclear. Germline V gene data show CDR1 as SEHNR and CDR2 as FQNEAQ (reference sequence). This CDR3 contains 13 residues. V shed 5 bases and J shed 6 bases, with 13 bases lying between them. The CDR3 reads CASSQIGRNGYTF. In DNA form, the CDR3 reads TGTGCCAGCAGCCAAATAGGGAGGAATGGCTACACCTTC.